These 19 T cell receptor beta chains share one sample of origin, sequenced in a study of blood T cell repertoires in COVID-19. Data came from immunoSEQ multiplex PCR; TCRdb stores just in-frame clones and leaves some out. This table has 350,000 to 400,000 clones, roughly nine tenths appearing once. The source material was PBMCs or T cells enriched from blood (not recorded which). These receptors all come from a woman in her thirties or forties who had been exposed to COVID-19.

V and J are TRBV7-8 and TRBJ2-7; 9 bases match TRBD1. Germline-derived CDR1 and CDR2 are SGHVS and FQNEAQ. The CDR3 sequence is 16 residues long. V lost 0 bases and J lost 4; bases outside the gene matches: 7. The CDR3 nucleotides read TGTGCCAGCAGCTTAGCTATAGGACAGGGGACATACGAGCAGTACTTC. Translating it yields CASSLAIGQGTYEQYF.

This sequence joins TRBV27 and TRBJ2-7, with 7 bases fitting TRBD2. With V trimmed by 8 bases and J by 3 bases, 10 bases remained unmatched. Germline assignment: CDR1 MNHEY and CDR2 SMNVEV (reference sequence). This CDR3 spans 14 amino acids. This CDR3 is CASRGVGQSYEQYF. CDR3 DNA: TGTGCCAGCCGGGGGGTCGGCCAGAGCTACGAGCAGTACTTC.

This clone is a singleton in its sample. The gene calls are TRBV2 and TRBJ1-6, with 10 bases fitting TRBD1. Trimming removed 2 bases from V and 11 bases from J; junction bases left unmatched: 3. Per germline, CDR1 SNHLY and CDR2 FYNNEI. The CDR3 runs to 14 residues. The CDR3 region is CASSERTGGTPLHF. In nucleotides, the CDR3 is TGTGCCAGCAGTGAAAGGACAGGGGGTACACCCCTCCACTTT.

The chain recombines TRBV30 with TRBJ1-2; TRBD1 matches 7 bases. V lost 5 bases and J lost 4; bases outside the gene matches: 10. The CDR3 contains 14 residues. Germline lookup yields CDR1 GTSNPN and CDR2 SVGIG (reference sequence). The CDR3 loop reads CAWGGADRIYGYTF. DNA of the CDR3: TGTGCCTGGGGTGGCGCGGACAGGATCTATGGCTACACCTTC.

The chain is built from TRBV24-1 and TRBJ2-1, with a weak D call TRBD2 (5 bases). Germline CDR1 KGHDR, CDR2 SFDVKD. V lost 7 bases to trimming and J lost 8 bases, with 17 bases between them. The length of the CDR3 is 14 residues. Written as DNA, the CDR3 is TGTGCCACCAGGGGCCCGGGAATGGTCCATGAGCAGTTCTTC. It codes for CATRGPGMVHEQFF.

The genes are TRBV7-2 and TRBJ2-1; weak D call: TRBD1 (6 bases). Germline-derived CDR1 and CDR2 are SGHTA and FQGNSA. The ends were cut back, 5 bases at V and 0 bases at J, with 11 bases in the middle. This CDR3 contains 15 residues. CDR3 DNA: TGTGCCAGCAGCCCAAGGACAGTCTCCTACAATGAGCAGTTCTTC. It specifies CASSPRTVSYNEQFF.

The chain recombines TRBV23-1 with TRBJ1-4; the match to TRBD1 covers 8 bases. TRBV23-1 is an ORF; its function is uncertain. V was clipped by 8 bases and J by 5 bases; unmatched bases: 19. This CDR3 is 18 amino acids long. The CDR3 DNA is TGCGCCAGCCTTAAAACCCTACAGGGGGTGCAGCCCAATGAAAAACTGTTTTTT. It specifies CASLKTLQGVQPNEKLFF.

J is TRBJ1-1 and V is TRBV12-3 or TRBV12-4, with D perhaps matching TRBD1 (5 bases). CDR3 size: 11 residues. V dropped 9 bases and J dropped 10 bases, with 15 bases sitting between them. The CDR3: CASSTGLAAFF. CDR3 nucleotides: TGTGCCAGTAGCACAGGTTTAGCAGCTTTCTTT.

The gene calls are TRBV11-2 and TRBJ1-5, with D unclear. The CDR3 runs to 15 residues. The germline gives CDR1 SGHAT, CDR2 FQNNGV. V lost 0 bases to trimming and J lost 5 bases, with 11 bases between them. DNA for the CDR3: TGTGCCAGCAGCTTAGATCTGTCCGGGTATCAGCCCCAGCATTTT. This encodes CASSLDLSGYQPQHF.

The chain carries TRBV6-4 and TRBJ2-3; D is possibly TRBD2 (5 bases). Germline CDR1 is MRHNA and CDR2 is SNTAGT. The ends were cut back, 5 bases at V and 8 bases at J, with 17 bases in the middle. There are 14 residues in the CDR3. The CDR3 sequence is CASSSRVGYSTQYF. The CDR3, as DNA: TGTGCCAGCAGTTCGAGGGTAGGATATAGTACGCAGTATTTT.

The chain joins TRBV3-1 (or the pseudogene TRBV3-2) to TRBJ2-7, with 8 bases fitting TRBD2. Germline V lookup: CDR1 LGHDT, CDR2 YNNKEL (reference sequence). The CDR3 length is 14 residues. J lost 4 bases, V lost 0 bases, and 2 bases had no gene match. The CDR3 bases are TGTGCCAGCAGCCAAGAGAGCGGGAGTTACGAGCAGTACTTC. Translated, it gives CASSQESGSYEQYF.

The chain has TRBV7-2 and TRBJ2-3, with D possibly being TRBD1 (6 bases). Per germline, CDR1 SGHTA and CDR2 FQGNSA. V was trimmed by 5 bases and J by 2 bases, leaving 11 bases between them. The CDR3 runs to 14 residues. The CDR3 is CASSRDRYTDTQYF. The DNA of the CDR3 is TGTGCCAGCAGCCGTGACAGGTACACAGATACGCAGTATTTT.

V and J are TRBV6-2 or TRBV6-3 and TRBJ1-5; maybe TRBD1 (5 bases). This CDR3 has 16 residues. The germline V and J ends were trimmed by 2 bases and 2 bases, with 13 bases remaining between them. The germline V gene encodes CDR1 MNHEY and CDR2 SVGEGT. Here the CDR3 reads CASSYPRGVGNQPQHF. The CDR3 DNA sequence: TGTGCCAGCAGTTACCCACGGGGGGTGGGCAATCAGCCCCAGCATTTT.

This chain uses TRBV27 with TRBJ2-7; 7 positions agree with TRBD2. Germline V gives CDR1 MNHEY, CDR2 SMNVEV (reference sequence). With 6 bases clipped from V and 0 bases from J, the junction kept 14 bases outside the gene matches. The CDR3 is 17 residues long. CDR3 sequence: CASSNANGRLTSYEQYF. The CDR3 DNA follows: TGTGCCAGCAGCAACGCGAACGGGAGGTTGACCTCCTACGAGCAGTACTTC.

At least ten counts were recorded for this clone. The chain employs TRBV7-8 and TRBJ2-5; 7 bases match TRBD2. V trimming: 4 bases; J trimming: 4 bases; junction bases outside the gene matches: 12. In germline, CDR1 is SGHVS, CDR2 FQNEAQ. The CDR3 is 16 residues long. CDR3 in DNA: TGTGCCAGCAGCTCCCCTCTGCGGGAGATGGGAGAGACCCAGTACTTC. Translating gives CASSSPLREMGETQYF.

The chain joins TRBV5-5 to TRBJ1-1; TRBD1 is a possible D gene (6 bases). Between the trimmed V and J ends, which lost 3 bases and 0 bases, there was a span of 9 bases. The CDR3 contains 14 residues. Germline-derived CDR1 and CDR2 are SGHKS and YYEKEE (reference sequence). The CDR3 nucleotides read TGTGCCAGCAGCTGGGACATGATGAACACTGAAGCTTTCTTT. As protein: CASSWDMMNTEAFF.

The chain uses TRBV2 and TRBJ1-5, with a tentative D call TRBD1 (6 bases). The CDR3 extends over 16 amino acids. Trimming took off 1 base at V and 5 bases at J, with 15 bases between the two ends. Germline CDR1 reads SNHLY; CDR2 reads FYNNEI. Written as DNA, the CDR3 is TGTGCCAGCAGTGAAGTAAGGGGACATTCTCATCAGCCCCAGCATTTT. Amino acid sequence: CASSEVRGHSHQPQHF.

V usage is TRBV5-1 and J usage is TRBJ2-2; 12 nucleotides align to TRBD2. This CDR3 is 18 amino acids long. Germline V gene data show CDR1 as SGHRS and CDR2 as YFSETQ. Trimming removed 0 bases from V and 0 bases from J; junction bases left unmatched: 3. The CDR3 region has the DNA TGCGCCAGCAGCTTGGTCGCTAGCGGGGGGGCGAACACCGGGGAGCTGTTTTTT. Its translation is CASSLVASGGANTGELFF.

The count of this clone is one. The J gene is TRBJ1-1, the V gene TRBV9; D is unclear. The CDR3 is 12 amino acids. Germline CDR1 and CDR2: SGDLS and YYNGEE. Deletions cut 4 bases from V and 1 base from J, with 5 bases between. The CDR3 DNA reads as TGTGCCAGCAGCTCATCGAACACTGAAGCTTTCTTT. Amino acid sequence: CASSSSNTEAFF. The full variable domain, rest sourced from reference TRBV9 and TRBJ1-1, is DSGVTQTPKHLITATGQRVTLRCSPRSGDLSVYWYQQSLDQGLQFLIQYYNGEERAKGNILERFSAQQFPDLHSELNLSSLELGDSALYFCASSSSNTEAFFGQGTRLTVV.